This TCR beta chain comes out of a study of shared clonotypes between healthy human individuals. Whole-study findings and limits: Clonotypes which were not shared had lower generation probabilities than clonotypes that all four donors shared. Around 5.4% of naive CD4 clonotypes were common to a handful of donors.

Germline assignment: CDR1 SGDLS and CDR2 YYNGEE. The CDR3 extends over 14 amino acids. With 3 bases removed from V and 0 bases from J, the gap between germline ends came to 10 bases. Naive CD8 populations comprised CD45RO-negative cells positively selected for CCR7, excluding terminally differentiated effector memory CD45RA+ cells. For this clone: Its antigen is unidentified.

Source study methods: For the immunoSEQ data, sequences were junction-only without quality scores, so filtering differed. Sequencing was performed with immunoSEQ multiplex PCR; in TCRdb, only in-frame clones are kept and a portion is missing. V and J calls and clone size follow that table, whereas D and trimming were derived from the DNA. The sample includes hundreds of thousands of clones, roughly 95% of them seen just once. Sample: naive CD8+ T cells sorted from blood. The genes are TRBV9 and TRBJ2-7, with a possible D match to TRBD1 (5 bases). This TCR was recovered from a woman aged 30 to 39 in good health. CDR3 sequence reads: CASSEDTNSYEQYF. The CDR3, as DNA: TGTGCCAGCAGCGAGGACACCAACTCCTACGAGCAGTACTTC.